Below are 32 T cell receptor beta chains sequenced from a single sample in a study of patients and donors after allogeneic stem cell transplantation. Via MiXCR, TCRdb re-called the RT-PCR reads, giving one row per CDR3 protein. Among about 400,000 distinct CDR3 sequences listed, 16% were seen once. The sample was blood, either unsorted or a sorted T cell fraction (not recorded which). Every receptor here comes from a human donor who was either an allogeneic HSCT recipient or a stem cell or donor lymphocyte infusion donor (not recorded which). It is not recorded whose cells these are; they may come from a transplant donor.

The chain couples TRBV7-8 to TRBJ2-5; D is perhaps TRBD2 (5 bases). The germline V gene encodes CDR1 SGHVS and CDR2 FQNEAQ. This CDR3 has 13 amino acids. Between the trimmed V and J ends, which lost 6 bases and 1 base, there was a span of 9 bases. CDR3 nucleotides: TGTGCCAGCAGAGTCACTAGCCAAGAGACCCAGTACTTC. This sequence encodes CASRVTSQETQYF.

The chain has TRBV18 and TRBJ2-7, with TRBD2 as a possible D gene (5 bases). Trimming stripped 3 bases from V and 0 bases from J, with 9 bases between. The CDR3 extends over 14 amino acids. Germline V CDR1 and CDR2: KGHSH, LQKENI. Here the CDR3 DNA reads TGTGCCAGCTCACCGGATGGGAGCTCCTACGAGCAGTACTTC. Residues: CASSPDGSSYEQYF.

There are a few counts of this clonotype. The chain has TRBV20-1 and TRBJ1-2; 7 bases agree with TRBD1. V trimming: 5 bases; J trimming: 5 bases; junction bases outside the gene matches: 11. This CDR3 has 14 amino acids. Germline lookup yields CDR1 DFQATT and CDR2 SNEGSKA (reference sequence). Written as DNA, the CDR3 is TGCAGTGCTTACGTGGGGACAGTATTTTATGGCTACACCTTC. It translates to CSAYVGTVFYGYTF.

This rearrangement joins TRBV20-1 to TRBJ2-7; 9 positions agree with TRBD2. This CDR3 has 15 amino acids. The germline CDR1 and CDR2 sequences are DFQATT and SNEGSKA (reference sequence). V shed 1 base and J 5 bases; nucleotides not matched to a gene: 9. The CDR3 region has the DNA TGCAGTGCTAGAGTCCCAAGCGGGAGGAGTAACGAGCAGTACTTC. Encoded protein: CSARVPSGRSNEQYF.

The V call is TRBV29-1, the J call TRBJ1-3; TRBD1 is a possible D gene (6 bases). Germline V gene lookup returns CDR1 SQVTM and CDR2 ANQGSEA. This CDR3 comprises 14 residues. V lost 4 bases to trimming and J lost 0 bases, with 10 bases between them. This chain's CDR3 is CSVGDRLSGNTIYF. The DNA of the CDR3 is TGCAGCGTTGGTGACAGGCTCTCTGGAAACACCATATATTTT. Supplemented by reference TRBV29-1 and TRBJ1-3, the full variable domain reads SAVISQKPSRDICQRGTSLTIQCQVDSQVTMMFWYRQQPGQSLTLIATANQGSEATYESGFVIDKFPISRPNLTFSTLTVSNMSPEDSSIYLCSVGDRLSGNTIYFGEGSWLTVV.

The chain has TRBV4-1 and TRBJ1-1; no firm D call. Trimming took off 2 bases at V and 3 bases at J, with 7 bases between the two ends. The CDR3 spans 13 residues. Per germline, CDR1 MGHRA and CDR2 YSYEKL. The CDR3 is CASSQWMDTEAFF. CDR3 coding DNA: TGCGCCAGCAGCCAATGGATGGACACTGAAGCTTTCTTT.

This clonotype was counted ten times or more. The rearrangement joins TRBV12-3 or TRBV12-4 to TRBJ2-2, with TRBD1 as a possible D gene (5 bases). This CDR3 is built from 15 residues. The V and J ends lost 1 base and 1 base respectively, with 7 bases between them. Here the CDR3 DNA reads TGTGCCAGCAGTTTAGGAACAGGGAACACCGGGGAGCTGTTTTTT. This sequence encodes CASSLGTGNTGELFF.

This clonotype was recorded a few times. The rearrangement joins TRBV29-1 to TRBJ2-1, with 8 bases lining up with TRBD1. The germline gives CDR1 SQVTM, CDR2 ANQGSEA. Trimming took 3 bases from V and 4 from J; bases not matched to a gene: 5. The CDR3 has 14 amino acids. CDR3 in DNA: TGCAGCGTTGAGGACAGGGAAAGATACAATGAGCAGTTCTTC. Encoded protein: CSVEDRERYNEQFF.

The CDR3 spells CASSLHRDSSYNEQFF. CDR3 DNA: TGTGCCAGCAGCTTGCACCGGGACTCTTCCTACAATGAGCAGTTCTTC. The chain carries TRBV7-3 and TRBJ2-1; D perhaps matches TRBD2 (6 bases). Trimming left V 3 bases short and J 1 base short, with 13 bases between. Germline loops: CDR1 SGHTA, CDR2 FQGTGA. CDR3 length: 16 amino acids.

This clonotype was counted only a few times. V gene TRBV28 combines with J gene TRBJ1-1; D gene uncertain. Germline V gene sequence: CDR1 MDHEN, CDR2 SYDVKM. The CDR3 contains 12 residues. The V end was cut by 7 bases, the J end by 0 bases, with 6 bases between. The CDR3 DNA reads as TGTGCCAGCAACGGGCTGAACACTGAAGCTTTCTTT. Translation: CASNGLNTEAFF.

The genes are TRBV7-6 and TRBJ1-1; the D is unclear. Trimming removed 2 bases from V and 1 base from J, with 14 bases in between. The length of the CDR3 is 16 residues. Looked up from germline, CDR1 is SGHVS and CDR2 is FNYEAQ. CDR3 sequence: CASSLWSGVSNTEAFF. The CDR3 DNA reads TGTGCCAGCAGCTTATGGTCTGGGGTTTCGAACACTGAAGCTTTCTTT.

This chain uses TRBV7-9 with TRBJ2-6; possibly TRBD1 for D (6 bases). Germline-derived CDR1 and CDR2 are SEHNR and FQNEAQ (reference sequence). V lost 4 bases and J lost 6, with 13 bases in between. This CDR3 is built from 15 residues. In DNA form, the CDR3 reads TGTGCCAGCAGCTGGGGAGACAGGACGGCCAACGTCCTGACTTTC. Protein: CASSWGDRTANVLTF.

This clonotype has only a few counts. The CDR3 sequence: CAIRDPGQGTYEQYF. DNA of the CDR3: TGTGCCATCAGAGATCCGGGACAGGGGACCTACGAGCAGTACTTC. The chain is built from TRBV10-3 and TRBJ2-7; 10 bases agree with TRBD1. Per germline, CDR1 ENHRY and CDR2 SYGVKD. The CDR3 extends over 15 amino acids. J gave up 2 bases and V 6 bases, and 7 bases lay outside the gene matches.

The chain carries TRBV27 and TRBJ2-7; D possibly corresponds to TRBD2 (6 bases). V was shortened by 5 bases and J by 3 bases, with 17 bases between the two germline ends. Germline CDR1 is MNHEY and CDR2 is SMNVEV (reference sequence). CDR3 length: 15 residues. The CDR3 DNA reads TGTGCCAGCAGTCCGGGACTTCACGTTTTCTACGAGCAGTACTTC. It yields the protein CASSPGLHVFYEQYF.

This clonotype appeared a few times. The gene calls are TRBV15 and TRBJ2-6; no clear D gene. Germline V gene lookup returns CDR1 LNHNV and CDR2 YYDKDF (reference sequence). V shed 0 bases and J shed 0 bases, with 6 bases lying between them. The CDR3 extends over 16 amino acids. The CDR3 region is CATSRESSSGANVLTF. In DNA form, the CDR3 reads TGTGCCACCAGCAGAGAATCAAGCTCTGGGGCCAACGTCCTGACTTTC.

This clonotype was observed a few times. The chain is built from TRBV7-9 and TRBJ2-4; 10 bases match TRBD1. This CDR3 contains 15 residues. Germline values: CDR1 SEHNR, CDR2 FQNEAQ (reference sequence). V gave up 5 bases and J gave up 4 bases; unmatched junction bases: 5. CDR3 protein: CASSRDRGRKNIQYF. Written as DNA, the CDR3 is TGTGCCAGCAGCCGAGACAGGGGGCGGAAAAACATTCAGTACTTC.

The V gene is TRBV4-2, the J gene TRBJ2-7; 9 bases map to TRBD2. Germline V lookup: CDR1 LGHNA, CDR2 YNFKEQ. CDR3 length: 16 residues. V shed 1 base and J 7 bases; nucleotides not matched to a gene: 11. Here the CDR3 DNA reads TGTGCCAGCAGCCAAGCTAGCGGGACCCTTTTTGAGGAGCAGTACTTC. Its translation: CASSQASGTLFEEQYF.

The genes are TRBV5-5 and TRBJ2-3, with D unresolved. Germline loops: CDR1 SGHKS, CDR2 YYEKEE (reference sequence). The length of the CDR3 is 16 residues. Deletions cut 4 bases from V and 0 bases from J, with 15 bases between. The CDR3 nucleotides read TGTGCCAGCAGCCTACGAAAACCTCATAGCACAGATACGCAGTATTTT. It encodes CASSLRKPHSTDTQYF.

This clonotype was counted between two and nine times. The CDR3 here is CASSLPGDRGFSYEQYF. The CDR3 nucleotides read TGTGCCAGCAGTTTACCTGGGGACAGGGGTTTCTCCTACGAGCAGTACTTC. The chain links TRBV12-3 or TRBV12-4 to TRBJ2-7, with TRBD1 matching over 10 bases. V was clipped by 2 bases and J by 0 bases; unmatched bases: 7. The CDR3 sequence is 17 residues long.

The V call is TRBV6-1, the J call TRBJ1-1, with TRBD1 as a possible D gene (6 bases). The CDR3 has 14 amino acids. Germline V gene data show CDR1 as MNHNS and CDR2 as SASEGT. V lost 5 bases, J lost 8 bases, and 18 bases lay in between. The CDR3 DNA follows: TGTGCCAGCAGTCAACTCTTACAGGGAACCGAAGCTTTCTTT. Protein: CASSQLLQGTEAFF.

The chain joins TRBV7-2 to TRBJ1-1; no clear D gene. The CDR3 spans 15 residues. With 5 bases removed from V and 2 bases from J, the gap between germline ends came to 15 bases. Germline CDR1 reads SGHTA; CDR2 reads FQGNSA. The CDR3: CASSLLQRPNTEAFF. The CDR3 nucleotides read TGTGCCAGCAGCCTCCTACAGAGACCCAACACTGAAGCTTTCTTT. The entire variable domain, with the rest obtained from reference TRBV7-2 and TRBJ1-1, is as follows: GAGVSQSPSNKVTEKGKDVELRCDPISGHTALYWYRQSLGQGLEFLIYFQGNSAPDKSGLPSDRFSAERTGGSVSTLTIQRTQQEDSAVYLCASSLLQRPNTEAFFGQGTRLTVV.

The rearrangement joins TRBV5-1 to TRBJ2-5, with a possible D match to TRBD2 (5 bases). Deletions cut 3 bases from V and 0 bases from J, with 12 bases between. Germline V gives CDR1 SGHRS, CDR2 YFSETQ. This CDR3 has 15 amino acids. The CDR3 is CASSYYGGYQETQYF. Here the CDR3 DNA reads TGCGCCAGCAGCTATTACGGCGGGTACCAAGAGACCCAGTACTTC.

Many counts were recorded for this clonotype. This chain uses TRBV12-3 or TRBV12-4 with TRBJ1-3; the D gene is possibly TRBD1 (5 bases). The length of the CDR3 is 14 residues. V lost 5 bases, J lost 4 bases, and 12 bases lay in between. CDR3 in amino acids: CASSRDPDGNTIYF. As DNA, the CDR3 is TGTGCCAGCAGTCGGGACCCGGACGGAAACACCATATATTTT.

This clonotype turned up a few times. The CDR3 nucleotides are TGTGCCTGGAGTAGAATGTCCTACGAGCAGTACTTC. It yields the protein CAWSRMSYEQYF. V is TRBV30 and J is TRBJ2-7; D gene unclear. This CDR3 is built from 12 residues. V lost 2 bases to trimming and J lost 1 base, with 6 bases between them. Germline loops: CDR1 GTSNPN, CDR2 SVGIG (reference sequence).

This clonotype came up a few times. The gene calls are TRBV20-1 and TRBJ1-1, with D unclear. The CDR3 sequence is 11 residues long. Trimming took 6 bases from V and 4 from J, leaving 9 bases between them. Germline V gives CDR1 DFQATT, CDR2 SNEGSKA (reference sequence). CDR3 sequence reads: CSARQATEAFF. CDR3 nucleotides: TGCAGTGCCAGGCAGGCCACTGAAGCTTTCTTT.

The chain uses TRBV20-1 and TRBJ2-5, with 7 bases matching TRBD1. V shed 4 bases and J 3 bases; nucleotides not matched to a gene: 2. This CDR3 region has 12 residues. Germline V gene data show CDR1 as DFQATT and CDR2 as SNEGSKA (reference sequence). The CDR3 region is CSATGTEETQYF. CDR3 bases: TGCAGTGCTACCGGGACAGAAGAGACCCAGTACTTC.

Only a few counts were recorded for this clonotype. V and J are TRBV5-1 and TRBJ1-1; TRBD1 agrees at 10 bases. V was clipped by 2 bases and J by 1 base; unmatched bases: 8. The CDR3 sequence is 17 residues long. CDR1 is SGHRS and CDR2 is YFSETQ in the germline V gene. In DNA form, the CDR3 reads TGCGCCAGCAGCTTTAGACAGGGGGCCTCTTCGAACACTGAAGCTTTCTTT. This sequence encodes CASSFRQGASSNTEAFF.

In this sample, this clonotype turned up a few times. The chain employs TRBV12-3 or TRBV12-4 and TRBJ2-3, with D possibly being TRBD1 or TRBD2 (5 bases each). V was pared by 3 bases and J by 0 bases, with 13 bases between. The CDR3 covers 16 residues. CDR3 region: CASSLKGTVSTDTQYF. CDR3 bases: TGTGCCAGCAGTTTGAAAGGGACGGTTAGCACAGATACGCAGTATTTT.

The chain carries TRBV24-1 and TRBJ2-1, with a tentative D call TRBD1 (5 bases). Looked up from germline, CDR1 is KGHDR and CDR2 is SFDVKD. Trimming took 0 bases from V and 4 from J, leaving 12 bases between them. CDR3 length equals 16 residues. The CDR3 DNA follows: TGTGCCACCAGTGATTTGGACAGATTCGGTTACAATGAGCAGTTCTTC. Its translation is CATSDLDRFGYNEQFF.

This clonotype has more than one count but fewer than ten. The chain has TRBV7-6 and TRBJ2-1, with 13 bases lining up with TRBD2. J was trimmed by 7 bases and V by 3 bases; bases with no gene match: 6. Germline V CDR1 and CDR2: SGHVS, FNYEAQ. There are 16 residues in the CDR3. CDR3 DNA: TGTGCCAGCAGCTTTAGTGGACTAGCGGGAGTGAATGAGCAGTTCTTC. It codes for CASSFSGLAGVNEQFF.

In this sample, this clonotype turned up many times. The V gene is TRBV20-1, the J gene TRBJ2-7; D gene uncertain. V lost 6 bases to trimming and J lost 3 bases, with 12 bases between them. The CDR3 sequence is 12 residues long. Germline CDR1 DFQATT, CDR2 SNEGSKA (reference sequence). CDR3 loop: CSAPMGHYEQYF. CDR3 sequence (DNA): TGCAGTGCCCCGATGGGCCACTACGAGCAGTACTTC.

In its sample, this clonotype was seen many times. The chain joins TRBV11-3 to TRBJ2-2; TRBD2 might be the D (5 bases). There are 15 residues in the CDR3. With 0 bases removed from V and 4 bases from J, the gap between germline ends came to 9 bases. The germline V gene encodes CDR1 SGHNT and CDR2 YENEEA. The CDR3 nucleotides are TGTGCCAGCAGCTTAGAGAGCGGTTCCACCGGGGAGCTGTTTTTT. It codes for CASSLESGSTGELFF.